This is a list of T cell receptor beta chains from one sample in a study of blood T cell repertoires in COVID-19. The protocol was immunoSEQ multiplex PCR, while the TCRdb copy is restricted to in-frame clones and leaves out a portion. There are 150,000 to 200,000 clones in the sample; roughly 87% occur only once, and more than 7.5% lies in the top ten. The sequenced sample consisted of peripheral blood. Receptors were obtained from a woman in her seventies with acute or convalescent COVID-19. CDR3s leave out the opening cysteine and the closing phenylalanine or tryptophan. Each record gives: V gene, J gene, CDR3 protein.

V: TRBV2; J: TRBJ1-2; CDR3: ASSALVGGVGYGYT
V: TRBV7-7; J: TRBJ2-7; CDR3: ASSFQTGDRRYEQY
V: TRBV29-1; J: TRBJ2-7; CDR3: SVASFQGNRVYEQY
V: TRBV7-2; J: TRBJ2-5; CDR3: ASRFQAGGTSGIQY
V: TRBV10-3; J: TRBJ2-7; CDR3: AISDPGTGINYEQY
V: TRBV4-1; J: TRBJ2-1; CDR3: ASSQRVLAGKYNEQF
V: TRBV7-9; J: TRBJ2-7; CDR3: ASSLGLAGGLDEQY
V: TRBV18; J: TRBJ1-5; CDR3: ASSPSPPAGNQPQH
V: TRBV7-2; J: TRBJ1-2; CDR3: ASSLDGDYGYT
V: TRBV11-2; J: TRBJ1-2; CDR3: ASSLAEGYGYT
V: TRBV5-6; J: TRBJ2-5; CDR3: ASSLGTVRRETQY
V: TRBV3-1/TRBV3-2; J: TRBJ2-1; CDR3: ASRTSGGNEQF
V: TRBV2; J: TRBJ1-1; CDR3: ASRVTGEGTEAF
V: TRBV7-9; J: TRBJ2-7; CDR3: ASSLRGGAYEQY
V: TRBV2; J: TRBJ1-3; CDR3: ASSANSLSGNTIY
V: TRBV5-1; J: TRBJ1-1; CDR3: ASSYPGGDNTEAF
V: TRBV19; J: TRBJ1-2; CDR3: ASSPLAGSPVGYT
V: TRBV4-1; J: TRBJ2-6; CDR3: ASSQVGRGGSSGANVLT
V: TRBV6-5; J: TRBJ2-1; CDR3: ASSLSGTYNEQF
V: TRBV20-1; J: TRBJ1-3; CDR3: SASPGYGGNTIY
V: TRBV2; J: TRBJ2-7; CDR3: ASRNRGRPDEQY
V: TRBV19; J: TRBJ1-2; CDR3: ASRGQGNYGYT
V: TRBV30; J: TRBJ1-2; CDR3: AWNDGRGYGYT
V: TRBV28; J: TRBJ2-1; CDR3: ASRAGGAYNEQF
V: TRBV4-3; J: TRBJ2-2; CDR3: ASSQNSGTGFTGELF
V: TRBV2; J: TRBJ2-7; CDR3: ASRKRGVMGEQY
V: TRBV11-3; J: TRBJ1-3; CDR3: ASSFRLWDIGNTIY
V: TRBV4-1; J: TRBJ2-3; CDR3: ASSGRDRGRGDTQY
V: TRBV4-2; J: TRBJ2-7; CDR3: ASSQASGGAGLEQY
V: TRBV9; J: TRBJ2-5; CDR3: ASSGQGRYQETQY
V: TRBV4-3; J: TRBJ1-1; CDR3: ASSQLLGDTNTEAF
V: TRBV4-1; J: TRBJ1-6; CDR3: ASSQAGTGAISYNSPLH
V: TRBV6-5; J: TRBJ2-1; CDR3: ASSNNGPSGEQF
V: TRBV12-3/TRBV12-4; J: TRBJ2-7; CDR3: ATGGQGTKEQY
V: TRBV5-1; J: TRBJ1-3; CDR3: ASSRTGGNTIY
V: TRBV28; J: TRBJ2-3; CDR3: ASNGGRTDTQY
V: TRBV2; J: TRBJ2-7; CDR3: ASRGLAGALSEQY
V: TRBV5-1; J: TRBJ2-3; CDR3: ASSLSGGTDTQY
V: TRBV27; J: TRBJ1-3; CDR3: ASSTGVKGYGNTIY
V: TRBV14; J: TRBJ2-7; CDR3: ASSQAWASTYEQY
V: TRBV28; J: TRBJ1-5; CDR3: ASQAGSSNQPQH
V: TRBV28; J: TRBJ1-1; CDR3: ASSFVVSKMNTEAF
V: TRBV21-1; J: TRBJ1-5; CDR3: ASSKPFRGEQPQH
V: TRBV5-6; J: TRBJ2-7; CDR3: ASSPFGLSYEQY
V: TRBV7-9; J: TRBJ1-1; CDR3: ASTPSGTENTEAF
V: TRBV7-6; J: TRBJ2-5; CDR3: ASSSGLAGGPETQY
V: TRBV28; J: TRBJ1-1; CDR3: ASSGLGGGGTEAF
V: TRBV7-2; J: TRBJ2-2; CDR3: ASSERTGIGELF
V: TRBV28; J: TRBJ2-2; CDR3: ASRKLAAPGELF
V: TRBV9; J: TRBJ2-7; CDR3: ASSVEGRTYEQY